This TCR beta chain was observed in a study of TIL therapy for anti-PD-1-resistant metastatic lung cancer. Findings and caveats of the study: Treatment-naive, never-smoker and oncogene-addicted patients were overrepresented in this highly selected cohort.

The time point denotes: pre-treatment sample, taken before nivolumab and TIL therapy. Stage 4 NSCLC adults joined between late 2017 and 2020. This clone was recorded once. Its antigen is not identified. The libraries were made with immunoSEQ v3. The data were produced by immunoSEQ multiplex PCR, yet TCRdb's version contains in-frame clones alone and is incomplete. The table includes roughly 23,000 clones, over 70% detected once. This CDR3 has 14 residues. Trimming shortened V by 8 bases and J by 5 bases, and 19 bases separated the two germline ends. In germline, CDR1 is MNHEY, CDR2 SVGAGI. This sample comprised blood, obtained at baseline. V usage is TRBV6-5 and J usage is TRBJ2-7; weak D call: TRBD2 (5 bases). The receptor's source is a person between 30 and 79 years old with non-small cell lung cancer. This CDR3 reads CASSGESESHEQYF. The CDR3 DNA follows: TGTGCCAGCTCCGGGGAATCCGAAAGCCACGAGCAGTACTTC.